This TCR beta chain appears in the sequencing data of a study of monozygotic twins with inflammatory bowel disease. cDNA synthesis was performed in eight separate reactions for each sample. No DNA is given; TCRdb re-called the 5' RACE reads and lists each CDR3 protein once. This repertoire includes some 450,000 distinct CDR3 sequences. Findings and caveats of the study: Repertoire similarity did not differ between concordant and discordant twins, perhaps due to limited power.

A note on this clonotype: Its target is not known.

The sequenced sample consisted of blood. This TCR derives from a human donor with ulcerative colitis or Crohn's disease, or a healthy co-twin of an affected twin (not recorded which).

CDR3 protein: CASSRGKDSYEQYF. The J gene is TRBJ2-7, the V gene TRBV7-9; TCRdb indicates TRBD2, and absent DNA this call remains unverified. The germline V gene has CDR1 SEHNR and CDR2 FQNEAQ (reference sequence). The CDR3 extends over 14 amino acids. The full variable domain, with the rest looked up from reference TRBV7-9 and TRBJ2-7, is DTGVSQNPRHKITKRGQNVTFRCDPISEHNRLYWYRQTLGQGPEFLTYFQNEAQLEKSRLLSDRFSAERPKGSFSTLEIQRTEQGDSAMYLCASSRGKDSYEQYFGPGTRLTVT.